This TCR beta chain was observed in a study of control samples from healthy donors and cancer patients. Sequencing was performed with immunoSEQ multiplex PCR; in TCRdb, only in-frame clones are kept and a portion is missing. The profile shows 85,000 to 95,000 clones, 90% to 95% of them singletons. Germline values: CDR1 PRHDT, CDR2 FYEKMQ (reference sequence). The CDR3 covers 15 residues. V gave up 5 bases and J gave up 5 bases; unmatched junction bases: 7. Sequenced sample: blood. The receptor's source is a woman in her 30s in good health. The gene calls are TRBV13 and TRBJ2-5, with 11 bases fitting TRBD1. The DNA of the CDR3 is TGTGCCAGCAGCCCGCCGGGACAGGGGGGCGAGACCCAGTACTTC. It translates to CASSPPGQGGETQYF.